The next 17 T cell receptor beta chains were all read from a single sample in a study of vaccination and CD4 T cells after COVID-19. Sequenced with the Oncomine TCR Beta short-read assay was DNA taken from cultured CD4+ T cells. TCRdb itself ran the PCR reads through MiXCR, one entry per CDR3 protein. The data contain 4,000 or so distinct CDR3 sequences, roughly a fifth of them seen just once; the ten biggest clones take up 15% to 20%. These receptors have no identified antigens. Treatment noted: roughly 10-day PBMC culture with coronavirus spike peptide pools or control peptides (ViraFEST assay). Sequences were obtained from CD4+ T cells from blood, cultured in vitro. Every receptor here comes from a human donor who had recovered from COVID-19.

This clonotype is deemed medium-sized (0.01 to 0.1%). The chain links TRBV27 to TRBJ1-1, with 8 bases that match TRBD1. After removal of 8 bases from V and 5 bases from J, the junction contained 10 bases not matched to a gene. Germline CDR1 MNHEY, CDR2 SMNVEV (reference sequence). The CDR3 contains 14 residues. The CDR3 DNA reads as TGTGCCAGCGGGGTACAGGGGGGAGGAACTGAAGCTTTCTTT. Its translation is CASGVQGGGTEAFF.

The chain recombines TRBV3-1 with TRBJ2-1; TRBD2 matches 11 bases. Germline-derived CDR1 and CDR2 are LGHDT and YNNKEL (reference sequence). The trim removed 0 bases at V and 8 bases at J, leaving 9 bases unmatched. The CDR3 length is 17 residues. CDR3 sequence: CASSQDFSGGETHEQFF. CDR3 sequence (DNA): TGTGCCAGCAGCCAAGATTTTAGCGGGGGGGAGACCCATGAGCAGTTCTTC.

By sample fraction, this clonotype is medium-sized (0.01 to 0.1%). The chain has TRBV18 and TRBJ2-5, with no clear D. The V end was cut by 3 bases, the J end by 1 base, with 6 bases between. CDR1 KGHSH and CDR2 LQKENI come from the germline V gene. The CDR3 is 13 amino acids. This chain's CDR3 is CASSPGLQETQYF. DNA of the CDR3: TGTGCCAGCTCACCCGGGCTCCAAGAGACCCAGTACTTC.

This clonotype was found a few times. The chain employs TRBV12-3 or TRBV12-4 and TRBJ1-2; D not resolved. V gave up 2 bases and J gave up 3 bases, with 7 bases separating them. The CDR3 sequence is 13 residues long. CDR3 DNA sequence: TGTGCCAGCAGTTTAAGCGGGGACTATGGCTACACCTTC. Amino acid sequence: CASSLSGDYGYTF.

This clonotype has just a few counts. CDR3 sequence reads: CASQGQGRYEQYF. The CDR3 DNA sequence: TGTGCCAGCCAAGGGCAGGGTCGATACGAGCAGTACTTC. The chain couples TRBV6-1 to TRBJ2-7; a possible D gene is TRBD1 (5 bases). The V end was cut by 8 bases, the J end by 4 bases, with 15 bases between. The CDR3 has 13 residues. Germline assignment: CDR1 MNHNS and CDR2 SASEGT.

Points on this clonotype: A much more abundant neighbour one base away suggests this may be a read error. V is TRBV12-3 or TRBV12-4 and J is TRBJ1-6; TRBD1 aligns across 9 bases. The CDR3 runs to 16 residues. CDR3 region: CVSSRDRAAYNSPLHF. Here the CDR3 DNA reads TGTGTCAGCAGCCGGGACAGGGCGGCCTATAATTCACCCCTCCACTTT.

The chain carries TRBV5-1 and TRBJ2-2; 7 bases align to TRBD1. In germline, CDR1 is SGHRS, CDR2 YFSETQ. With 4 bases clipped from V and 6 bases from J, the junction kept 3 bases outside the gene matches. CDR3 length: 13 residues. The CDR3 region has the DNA TGCGCCAGCAGCCAGGGACAGCCCGGGGAGCTGTTTTTT. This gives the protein CASSQGQPGELFF.

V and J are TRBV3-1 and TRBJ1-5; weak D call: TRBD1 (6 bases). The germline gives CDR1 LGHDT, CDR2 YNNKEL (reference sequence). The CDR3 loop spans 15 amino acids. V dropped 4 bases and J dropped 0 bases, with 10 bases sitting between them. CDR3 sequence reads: CASSPDSYSNQPQHF. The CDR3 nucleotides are TGTGCCAGCAGCCCGGACAGTTATAGCAATCAGCCCCAGCATTTT.

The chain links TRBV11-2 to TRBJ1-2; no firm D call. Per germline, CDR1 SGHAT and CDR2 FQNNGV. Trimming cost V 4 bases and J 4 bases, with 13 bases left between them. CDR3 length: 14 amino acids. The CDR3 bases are TGTGCCAGCAGCTGGGCCGGTGGTTCCTATGGCTACACCTTC. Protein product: CASSWAGGSYGYTF.

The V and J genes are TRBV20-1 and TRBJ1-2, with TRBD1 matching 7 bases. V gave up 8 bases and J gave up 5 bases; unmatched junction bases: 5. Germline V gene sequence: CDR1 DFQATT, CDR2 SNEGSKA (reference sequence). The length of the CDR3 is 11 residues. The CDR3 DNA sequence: TGCAGTTCTGACAGGGATTATGGCTACACCTTC. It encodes CSSDRDYGYTF.

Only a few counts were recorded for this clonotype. CDR3 sequence: CASSRGNWVYTDTQYF. As DNA, the CDR3 is TGTGCCAGCAGTAGGGGGAATTGGGTTTACACAGATACGCAGTATTTT. This sequence joins TRBV12-3 or TRBV12-4 and TRBJ2-3; possibly TRBD1 for D (6 bases). The CDR3 spans 16 residues. Trimming took off 5 bases at V and 2 bases at J, with 17 bases between the two ends.

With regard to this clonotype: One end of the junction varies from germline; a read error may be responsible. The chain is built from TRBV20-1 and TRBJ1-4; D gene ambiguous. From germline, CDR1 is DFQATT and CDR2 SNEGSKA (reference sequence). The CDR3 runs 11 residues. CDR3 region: CSASWGSKSQF. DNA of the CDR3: TGCAGTGCTAGCTGGGGATCCAAAAGCCAGTTT.

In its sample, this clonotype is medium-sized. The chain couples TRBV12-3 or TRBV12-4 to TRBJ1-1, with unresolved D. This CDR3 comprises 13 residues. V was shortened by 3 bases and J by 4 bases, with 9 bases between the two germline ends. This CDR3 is CASSLGGSTEAFF. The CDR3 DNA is TGTGCCAGCAGTTTGGGAGGCTCCACTGAAGCTTTCTTT.

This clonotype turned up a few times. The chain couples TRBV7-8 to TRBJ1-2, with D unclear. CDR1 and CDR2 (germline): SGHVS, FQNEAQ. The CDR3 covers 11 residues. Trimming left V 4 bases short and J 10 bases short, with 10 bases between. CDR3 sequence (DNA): TGTGCCAGCAGCTCGACATCTGTCTACACCTTC. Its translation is CASSSTSVYTF.

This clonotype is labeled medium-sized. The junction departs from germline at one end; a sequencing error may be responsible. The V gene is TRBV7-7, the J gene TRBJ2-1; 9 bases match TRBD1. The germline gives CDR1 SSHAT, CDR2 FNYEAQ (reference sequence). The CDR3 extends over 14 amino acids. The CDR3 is CASSQGTGLDEQFF. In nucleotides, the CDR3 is TGTGCTAGCAGCCAAGGGACAGGGTTGGATGAGCAGTTCTTC.

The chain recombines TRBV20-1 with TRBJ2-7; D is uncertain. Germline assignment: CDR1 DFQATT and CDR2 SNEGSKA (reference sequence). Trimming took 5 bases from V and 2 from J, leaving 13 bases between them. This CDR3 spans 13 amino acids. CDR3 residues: CSASGPLAYEQYF. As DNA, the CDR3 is TGCAGTGCTTCGGGTCCCCTGGCCTACGAGCAGTACTTC.

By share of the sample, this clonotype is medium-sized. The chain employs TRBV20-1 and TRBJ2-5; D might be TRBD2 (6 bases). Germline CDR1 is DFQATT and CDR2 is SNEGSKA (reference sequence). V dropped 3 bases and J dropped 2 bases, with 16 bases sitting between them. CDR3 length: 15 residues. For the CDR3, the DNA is TGCAGTGCTAGTCAACAACGGGCGGGGCAAGAGACCCAGTACTTC. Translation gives CSASQQRAGQETQYF.